The next 2 T cell receptor beta chains were all read from a single sample in a study of blood T cell repertoires in COVID-19. Here immunoSEQ multiplex PCR was the method, and the copy in TCRdb shows in-frame clones only, minus some. This table has 150,000 to 200,000 clones, 65% to 85% appearing once. The specimen sequenced was peripheral blood. All receptors come from a man in his fifties or sixties with active or convalescent COVID-19.

This clone came up once. The rearrangement uses TRBV6-5 and TRBJ1-2, with a possible D match to TRBD1 (5 bases). Trimming removed 4 bases from V and 2 bases from J, with 11 bases in between. This CDR3 is built from 14 residues. The germline V gene encodes CDR1 MNHEY and CDR2 SVGAGI. The CDR3 spells CASSSGGSNYGYTF. CDR3 DNA sequence: TGTGCCAGCAGTTCGGGGGGGAGCAACTATGGCTACACCTTC.

CDR3 in amino acids: CASSQADRASTEAFF. The CDR3 DNA sequence: TGTGCCAGCAGCCAAGCGGACAGGGCGAGTACTGAAGCTTTCTTT. The rearrangement uses TRBV3-1 (or the pseudogene TRBV3-2) and TRBJ1-1, with 8 positions matching TRBD1. V was pared by 1 base and J by 5 bases, with 6 bases of the junction left unmatched. This CDR3 contains 15 residues. Germline V gives CDR1 LGHDT, CDR2 YNNKEL (reference sequence).